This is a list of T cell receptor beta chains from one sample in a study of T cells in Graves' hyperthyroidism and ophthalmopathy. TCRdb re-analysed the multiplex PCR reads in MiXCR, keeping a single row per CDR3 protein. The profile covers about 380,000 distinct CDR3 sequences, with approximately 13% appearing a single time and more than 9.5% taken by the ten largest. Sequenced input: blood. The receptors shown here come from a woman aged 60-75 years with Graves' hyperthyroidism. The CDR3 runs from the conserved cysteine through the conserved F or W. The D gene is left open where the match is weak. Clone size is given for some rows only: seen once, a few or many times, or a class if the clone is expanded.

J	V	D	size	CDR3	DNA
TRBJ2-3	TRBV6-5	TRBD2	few	CASSYGGSGLADTQYF	TGTGCCAGCAGTTATGGCGGGAGTGGTCTGGCAGATACGCAGTATTTT
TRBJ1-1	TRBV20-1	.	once	CSASLPDKYTEAFF	TGCAGTGCTAGTCTTCCTGATAAATACACTGAAGCTTTCTTT
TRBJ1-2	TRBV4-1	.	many	CASSLYSAGSLAPGGYTF	TGCGCCAGCAGCCTCTACTCGGCAGGCTCCCTTGCGCCGGGAGGCTACACCTTC
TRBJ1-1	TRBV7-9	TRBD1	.	CASSLVGRQGENTEAFF	TGTGCCAGCAGCTTAGTCGGTCGTCAGGGGGAGAACACTGAAGCTTTCTTT
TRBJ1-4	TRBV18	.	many	CASSPPRSNRREKLFF	TGTGCCAGCTCACCACCAAGGTCAAACAGACGAGAAAAACTGTTTTTT
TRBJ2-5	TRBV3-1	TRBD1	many	CASSQGDRAWETQYF	TGTGCCAGCAGCCAAGGGGACAGGGCTTGGGAGACCCAGTACTTC
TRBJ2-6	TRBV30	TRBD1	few	CAWSFIPTGAVYSGANVLTF	TGTGCCTGGAGTTTTATACCGACAGGGGCGGTATATTCTGGGGCCAACGTCCTGACTTTC
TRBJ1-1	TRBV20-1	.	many	CSARWRDNTEAFF	TGCAGTGCTCGGTGGCGAGACAATACTGAAGCTTTCTTT
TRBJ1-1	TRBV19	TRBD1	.	CASSGTGGLGTEAFF	TGTGCCAGTAGTGGGACAGGGGGTTTAGGCACTGAAGCTTTCTTT
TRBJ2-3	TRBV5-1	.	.	CASSLITVSTDTQYF	TGTGCCAGCAGCTTGATCACGGTTAGCACAGATACGCAGTATTTT
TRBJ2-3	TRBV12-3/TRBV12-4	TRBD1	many	CASSSGTGGTDTQYF	TGTGCCAGCAGTTCAGGGACAGGGGGCACAGATACGCAGTATTTT
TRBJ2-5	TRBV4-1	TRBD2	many	CASSPAYLAGQETQYF	TGCGCCAGCAGCCCAGCATACTTAGCGGGCCAAGAGACCCAGTACTTC
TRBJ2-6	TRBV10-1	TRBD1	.	CAIRDRSVPGANVLTF	TGCGCCATCCGGGACAGGTCGGTCCCTGGGGCCAACGTCCTGACTTTC
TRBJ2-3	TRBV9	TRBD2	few	CASSFGTTRTDTQYF	TGTGCCAGCAGCTTTGGGACTACTCGCACAGATACGCAGTATTTT
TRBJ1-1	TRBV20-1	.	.	CSAEGRDGSEAFF	TGCAGTGCCGAAGGGCGGGATGGGAGTGAAGCTTTCTTT
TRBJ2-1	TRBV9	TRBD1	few	CASSPQTGGSYNEQFF	TGTGCCAGCAGCCCGCAGACAGGGGGGTCCTACAATGAGCAGTTCTTC
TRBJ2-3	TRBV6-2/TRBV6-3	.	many	CASSYAGDTQYF	TGTGCCAGCAGTTACGCTGGGGATACGCAGTATTTT
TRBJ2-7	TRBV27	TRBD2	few	CASKAGGGSSYEQYF	TGTGCCAGCAAGGCTGGGGGGGGTAGCTCCTACGAGCAGTACTTC
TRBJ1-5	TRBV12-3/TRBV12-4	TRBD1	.	CTSSFTGGEQPQHF	TGTACCAGCAGTTTCACAGGGGGCGAACAGCCCCAGCATTTT
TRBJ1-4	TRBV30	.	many	CAWTDGNEKLFF	TGTGCCTGGACCGACGGTAATGAAAAACTGTTTTTT
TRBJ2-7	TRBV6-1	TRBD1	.	CASTRDSTYEQYF	TGTGCCAGCACACGGGACAGCACCTACGAGCAGTACTTC
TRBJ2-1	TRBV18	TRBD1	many	CASSPRDRYYNEQFF	TGTGCCAGCTCACCGCGGGACAGGTACTACAATGAGCAGTTCTTC
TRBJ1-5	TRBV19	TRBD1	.	CASSTRGQGDQPQHF	TGTGCCAGTAGTACCAGGGGGCAGGGGGATCAGCCCCAGCATTTT
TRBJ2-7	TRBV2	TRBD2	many	CASRLRGSSYEQYF	TGTGCCAGCAGGCTTCGCGGGAGCTCCTACGAGCAGTACTTC